Listed below are T cell receptor beta chains from one sample, sequenced in a study of T cell responses to AZD1222 COVID-19 vaccine. Assay used: immunoSEQ multiplex PCR; TCRdb lists only in-frame clones, some missing. The table includes just over 80,000 clones, 85% to 90% detected once. The sample consisted of peripheral blood, taken on day 0 of AZD1222 vaccination. These receptors came from an adult in good health. CDR3s include the opening cysteine and the closing phenylalanine or tryptophan. The order of the fields is CDR3 length, J gene, clone size, D gene, V gene, CDR3 DNA, CDR3 protein. A D gene is named only where the DNA matches it firmly. Clone size is not always given. Where it is, it says once, few, many or a class for expanded clones.

>14|TRBJ2-1|.|TRBD1|TRBV6-5
TGTGCCAGCACTCAAAGGGACAGGGATATGGGGCTGTTCTTC
CASTQRDRDMGLFF
>14|TRBJ1-2|.|.|TRBV6-5
TGTGCCAGCAGTTACGAAGGCCCACACTATGGCTACACCTTC
CASSYEGPHYGYTF
>16|TRBJ1-2|.|.|TRBV6-1
TGTGCCAGCAGTAAAGGAACAGCCGTAGCAATCTATGGCTACACCTTC
CASSKGTAVAIYGYTF
>14|TRBJ1-4|.|.|TRBV28
TGTGCCAGCAGTCCCGGCCCGGGAGCTGAAAAACTGTTTTTT
CASSPGPGAEKLFF
>14|TRBJ1-4|.|.|TRBV2
TGTGCCAGCAGCTCATTTACGGCTAATGAAAAACTGTTTTTT
CASSSFTANEKLFF
>16|TRBJ2-2|.|.|TRBV18
TGTGCCAGCTCACCACCGGGGGGCCGGTCGGCCGGGGAGCTGTTTTTT
CASSPPGGRSAGELFF
>16|TRBJ1-2|.|.|TRBV5-6
TGTGCCAGCAGCTTGATCTCCAGGACCGCTAACTATGGCTACACCTTC
CASSLISRTANYGYTF
>13|TRBJ2-3|.|.|TRBV11-3
TGTGCCAGCAGCCCCCGATTATCGGATACGCAGTATTTT
CASSPRLSDTQYF
>15|TRBJ1-1|.|TRBD1|TRBV28
TGTGCCAGCAGTTTCGGGGACAGGGTAGGAACTGAAGCTTTCTTT
CASSFGDRVGTEAFF
>13|TRBJ2-3|.|.|TRBV12-3/TRBV12-4
TGTGCCAGCAGTTTATCCCCCGTGGATACGCAGTATTTT
CASSLSPVDTQYF
>15|TRBJ1-2|.|TRBD1|TRBV30
TGTGCCTGGGCCATCTATGGGACAGGGATCTATGGCTACACCTTC
CAWAIYGTGIYGYTF
>14|TRBJ1-2|.|TRBD1|TRBV3-1/TRBV3-2
TGTGCCAGCAGCCAAGAGGACAGGGGCACTGGCTACACCTTC
CASSQEDRGTGYTF
>16|TRBJ2-3|.|TRBD1|TRBV27
TGTGCCAGCAGGATACAGGGGGCCAACCCCACATCGACGCAGTATTTT
CASRIQGANPTSTQYF
>16|TRBJ1-2|.|.|TRBV6-1
TGTGCCAGCAGTGCGGGGGGCTTTAGGAGTGCTTTTGGCTACACCTTC
CASSAGGFRSAFGYTF
>15|TRBJ1-1|.|.|TRBV2
TGTGCCAGCAGTGAAAACATGGCAGGGGAGACTGAAGCTTTCTTT
CASSENMAGETEAFF
>15|TRBJ1-2|.|.|TRBV19
TGTGCCAGTAGTTTCAGCCCAGGGCTCGTCTATGGCTACACCTTC
CASSFSPGLVYGYTF
>14|TRBJ1-2|.|.|TRBV14
TGTGCCAGCAGCCAAGATCTAGGACCCTATGGCTACACCTTC
CASSQDLGPYGYTF
>14|TRBJ1-1|.|.|TRBV19
TGTGCCAGTAGTATAACCGGGGGGCGAGGGGTTGCTTTCTTT
CASSITGGRGVAFF
>13|TRBJ1-2|.|.|TRBV6-1
TGTGCCAGCAGTGAAGCGCTCCTCTATGGCTACACCTTC
CASSEALLYGYTF
>13|TRBJ1-1|.|TRBD1|TRBV19
TGTGCCAGTAGTCGGACAGGTGCCCGGTGGGCTTTCTTT
CASSRTGARWAFF
>15|TRBJ1-5|.|.|TRBV4-2
TGTGCCAGCAGCCAAGATACAGGGCCTTATCAGCCCCAGCATTTT
CASSQDTGPYQPQHF
>18|TRBJ2-3|once|TRBD2|TRBV6-4
TGTGCCAGCAGTGACTCGGCACTAGCGGGGTTCCGTACAGATACGCAGTATTTT
CASSDSALAGFRTDTQYF
>13|TRBJ2-3|.|.|TRBV6-2/TRBV6-3
TGTGCCAGCAGTTACTCGTCACCAGATACGCAGTATTTT
CASSYSSPDTQYF
>15|TRBJ2-5|.|TRBD2|TRBV2
TGTGCCAGCAGTGAACTAGCGGGGGGGCCAGGGACCCAGTACTTC
CASSELAGGPGTQYF
>13|TRBJ1-1|.|.|TRBV27
TGTGCCAGCAGCACAGGGTTGAACACTGAAGCTTTCTTT
CASSTGLNTEAFF
>14|TRBJ1-1|.|.|TRBV19
TGTGCCAGTAGTATCGGGACGGGTAACACTGAAGCTTTCTTT
CASSIGTGNTEAFF
>14|TRBJ2-5|.|.|TRBV6-5
TGTGCCAGCAGTTACAGGGGGTACCAAGAGACCCAGTACTTC
CASSYRGYQETQYF
>16|TRBJ2-3|once|TRBD2|TRBV5-4
TGTGCCAGCAGCGCAGGACTAGCGGGAGGGACAGATACGCAGTATTTT
CASSAGLAGGTDTQYF
>15|TRBJ2-3|.|TRBD1|TRBV29-1
TGCAGCGTTCCCTTTGGGACAGTAATTACAGATACGCAGTATTTT
CSVPFGTVITDTQYF
>17|TRBJ1-6|.|TRBD1|TRBV19
TGTGCCAGTAGTAGTAACAGGGGGAGCTCCTATAATTCACCCCTCCACTTT
CASSSNRGSSYNSPLHF
>12|TRBJ1-1|.|.|TRBV30
TGTGCCTGGAGTGGAAACCCAGGGGAAGCTTTCTTT
CAWSGNPGEAFF
>13|TRBJ1-4|.|TRBD1|TRBV15
TGTGCCACCAGCCGAGACAGGGATGAAAAACTGTTTTTT
CATSRDRDEKLFF
>13|TRBJ1-1|.|.|TRBV7-9
TGTGCCAGCAGCTTAGTCCGGAGCATTGAAGCTTTCTTT
CASSLVRSIEAFF
>13|TRBJ1-5|.|.|TRBV5-4
TGTGCCAGCAGCTTGGGGGGGAAACAGCCCCAGCATTTT
CASSLGGKQPQHF
>17|TRBJ1-3|few|.|TRBV3-1/TRBV3-2
TGTGCCAGCAGCCAAGACTTTAACAGCCTCTCTGGAAACACCATATATTTT
CASSQDFNSLSGNTIYF
>16|TRBJ2-1|.|.|TRBV7-3
TGTGCCAGCAGCTTACTCAGGAGAGACAGAGCCAATGAGCAGTTCTTC
CASSLLRRDRANEQFF
>14|TRBJ1-2|.|.|TRBV9
TGTGCCAGCAGCGAACAGGGAGCTAACTATGGCTACACCTTC
CASSEQGANYGYTF
>13|TRBJ1-5|.|.|TRBV27
TGTGCCAGCAGTTATAACAGCAATCAGCCCCAGCATTTT
CASSYNSNQPQHF
>11|TRBJ1-5|.|.|TRBV12-5
TGTGCTAGTGGTCCGAATCAGCCCCAGCATTTT
CASGPNQPQHF
>12|TRBJ1-4|.|.|TRBV7-3
TGTGCCAGCAGCTCCGAGGGAGAAAAACTGTTTTTT
CASSSEGEKLFF
>14|TRBJ2-2|.|.|TRBV27
TGTGCCAGCAAGCCCGCGGCGAACACCGGGGAGCTGTTTTTT
CASKPAANTGELFF
>15|TRBJ2-2|.|.|TRBV7-2
TGTGCCAGCCCTACTTTTGCGGGGTTTACCGGGGAGCTGTTTTTT
CASPTFAGFTGELFF
>12|TRBJ1-1|once|.|TRBV7-9
TGTGCCAGCAGCTTATTCCCGGGGATCGCTTTCTTT
CASSLFPGIAFF
>15|TRBJ2-3|.|TRBD1|TRBV11-2
TGTGCCAGCAGAAATCCGGGACAGGGCACAGATACGCAGTATTTT
CASRNPGQGTDTQYF
>11|TRBJ1-2|.|.|TRBV6-2/TRBV6-3
TGTGCCAGCAGCGAGCGTTATGGCTACACCTTC
CASSERYGYTF
>12|TRBJ1-1|.|.|TRBV7-9
TGTGCCAGCCGCAAGATGAACACTGAAGCTTTCTTT
CASRKMNTEAFF